Presented here are 20 T cell receptor beta chains from one specimen sequenced in a study of persistence of HIV-infected CD4 T cells. Which antigens these TCRs recognize remains unknown. Cells were stimulated with overlapping HIV-1 Gag 15-mer peptides. Responding CD4+ T cells were sorted by upregulation of both CD40 ligand and CD69. The immunoSEQ assay was version 4, run in survey mode. The method was immunoSEQ multiplex PCR; TCRdb's version includes in-frame clones alone and lacks a portion of them. This sample has about 30,000 clones, with less than 75% found just once. Material: CD4+ T cells sorted from PBMCs after 18-hour stimulation, obtained from a patient who received antiretroviral therapy. These receptors were obtained from an adult man with HIV who was CMV-seropositive.

J is TRBJ2-2 and V is TRBV11-3; TRBD1 matches at 7 bases. This CDR3 is 14 amino acids long. Germline CDR1 reads SGHNT; CDR2 reads YENEEA. The V gene end was trimmed by 5 bases and the J gene end by 9 bases; junction bases not matched to a gene: 9. CDR3 region: CASSLGTDSRELFF. The DNA for the CDR3 is TGTGCCAGCAGCCTTGGGACAGACTCCCGGGAGCTGTTTTTT.

The chain combines TRBV15 with TRBJ1-5; no clear D. Between the trimmed V and J ends, which lost 0 bases and 1 base, there was a span of 13 bases. The CDR3 has 17 amino acids. Germline CDR1 is LNHNV and CDR2 is YYDKDF (reference sequence). CDR3 amino acids: CATSRDPGVTSNQPQHF. The CDR3 DNA reads TGTGCCACCAGCAGAGACCCGGGAGTAACCAGCAATCAGCCCCAGCATTTT.

This chain uses TRBV6-6 with TRBJ2-2; TRBD1 matches 9 bases. The CDR3 has 13 residues. Losses at the gene ends were 7 bases for V and 8 bases for J; bases not matched to a gene: 5. Germline V lookup: CDR1 MNHNY, CDR2 SVGAGI (reference sequence). The CDR3 bases are TGTGCCAGCAAGGACAGGGGTCTAGGGGAGCTGTTTTTT. It codes for CASKDRGLGELFF.

This chain joins TRBV28 and TRBJ2-1; D uncertain. Germline V CDR1 and CDR2: MDHEN, SYDVKM. This CDR3 is 11 amino acids long. Trimming took off 2 bases at V and 7 bases at J, with 3 bases between the two ends. In nucleotides, the CDR3 is TGTGCCAGCAGTTTAGGGAATGAGCAGTTCTTC. Residues: CASSLGNEQFF.

The V gene is TRBV10-2, the J gene TRBJ2-7, with D unresolved. CDR3 length: 15 amino acids. Germline CDR1 and CDR2: WSHSY and SAAADI. V lost 3 bases to trimming and J lost 5 bases, with 17 bases between them. This chain's CDR3 is CASSDRSGPKNEQYF. The CDR3 nucleotides are TGCGCCAGCAGTGACCGATCCGGGCCCAAGAACGAGCAGTACTTC.

The chain is built from TRBV4-2 and TRBJ1-5; D ambiguous. The CDR3 contains 14 residues. Germline CDR1 is LGHNA and CDR2 is YNFKEQ. Between the trimmed V and J ends, which lost 1 base and 6 bases, there was a span of 10 bases. DNA of the CDR3: TGTGCCAGCAGCCAAGCGGGGAATGGTCAGCCCCAGCATTTT. Translation: CASSQAGNGQPQHF.

The chain carries TRBV15 and TRBJ1-4, with a tentative D call TRBD1 (6 bases). The CDR3 is 16 amino acids. Germline CDR1 and CDR2: LNHNV and YYDKDF (reference sequence). Trimming removed 0 bases from V and 6 bases from J, with 14 bases in between. CDR3 bases: TGTGCCACCAGCAGAGATAGGGAGGGGGGATATGAAAAACTGTTTTTT. Translated: CATSRDREGGYEKLFF.

The chain employs TRBV7-7 and TRBJ1-4; no reliable D call. The CDR3 spans 15 residues. Trimming pared 5 bases from V and 2 bases from J, leaving 12 bases between. CDR1 is SSHAT and CDR2 is FNYEAQ in the germline V gene (reference sequence). CDR3 in DNA: TGTGCCAGCAGCCCCCAGCGCGACACTAATGAAAAACTGTTTTTT. Translation gives CASSPQRDTNEKLFF.

The rearrangement links TRBV10-3 to TRBJ1-5; D remains ambiguous. This CDR3 region has 15 residues. V lost 2 bases and J lost 0, with 8 bases in between. Germline V lookup: CDR1 ENHRY, CDR2 SYGVKD. CDR3: CAISEAINSNQPQHF. CDR3 sequence (DNA): TGTGCCATCAGTGAGGCAATCAATAGCAATCAGCCCCAGCATTTT.

This clone was counted between two and nine times. The chain joins TRBV24-1 to TRBJ2-3, with 12 positions matching TRBD1. Looked up from germline, CDR1 is KGHDR and CDR2 is SFDVKD. The CDR3 is 17 amino acids. Trimming removed 2 bases from V and 1 base from J; junction bases left unmatched: 3. The CDR3 spells CATSDWGTGGGTDTQYF. As DNA, the CDR3 is TGTGCCACCAGTGATTGGGGGACAGGGGGCGGCACAGATACGCAGTATTTT.

This clone was seen only a few times. This chain connects TRBV4-2 to TRBJ1-5, with D possibly matching TRBD1 (5 bases). The CDR3 is 16 amino acids. Germline lookup yields CDR1 LGHNA and CDR2 YNFKEQ. Trimming pared 0 bases from V and 1 base from J, leaving 10 bases between. The CDR3 nucleotides are TGTGCCAGCAGCCAAGAGATCAAGGGGAGCAATCAGCCCCAGCATTTT. Amino acid sequence: CASSQEIKGSNQPQHF.

The chain carries TRBV2 and TRBJ1-5; TRBD1 aligns across 8 bases. In germline, CDR1 is SNHLY, CDR2 FYNNEI. The CDR3 is 15 amino acids. The V and J ends lost 8 bases and 4 bases, in that order; junction bases with no gene match: 10. This CDR3 is CASRGGQALNQPQHF. In DNA form, the CDR3 reads TGTGCCAGCCGCGGGGGACAGGCCTTGAATCAGCCCCAGCATTTT.

The V gene is TRBV6-5, the J gene TRBJ1-2; 9 nucleotides match TRBD1. V gave up 5 bases and J gave up 8 bases; unmatched junction bases: 6. The CDR3 covers 13 residues. CDR1 MNHEY and CDR2 SVGAGI come from the germline V gene. The CDR3 loop reads CASSIWTGEGYTF. The DNA of the CDR3 is TGTGCCAGCAGTATATGGACAGGGGAAGGCTACACCTTC.

The chain joins TRBV3-1 (or the pseudogene TRBV3-2) to TRBJ2-3; D is unresolved. Germline V gene lookup returns CDR1 LGHDT and CDR2 YNNKEL (reference sequence). The CDR3 spans 16 residues. V dropped 0 bases and J dropped 2 bases, with 12 bases sitting between them. CDR3 coding DNA: TGTGCCAGCAGCCAAGATTTGAGACGGTACACAGATACGCAGTATTTT. Its translation is CASSQDLRRYTDTQYF.

The chain has TRBV10-3 and TRBJ1-2; possible D gene TRBD1, 5 bases. V was clipped by 8 bases and J by 3 bases, with 19 bases between them. This CDR3 comprises 15 residues. Germline CDR1 ENHRY, CDR2 SYGVKD. The CDR3 DNA reads as TGTGCCATCCAAGCACGGGACCGGGACGACTATGGCTACACCTTC. It encodes CAIQARDRDDYGYTF.

The V call is TRBV19, the J call TRBJ2-2; TRBD2 agrees at 9 bases. This CDR3 region has 15 residues. V gave up 7 bases and J gave up 2 bases; unmatched junction bases: 5. Germline V CDR1 and CDR2: LNHDA, SQIVND (reference sequence). CDR3 loop: CASNAGTSNTGELFF. The CDR3, as DNA: TGTGCCAGTAATGCCGGGACTAGCAACACCGGGGAGCTGTTTTTT.

The chain links TRBV24-1 to TRBJ2-3, with D possibly TRBD1 on 6 matching bases. Trimming took 10 bases from V and 4 from J, leaving 14 bases between them. This CDR3 is built from 13 residues. From germline, CDR1 is KGHDR and CDR2 SFDVKD. The CDR3: CATRGWGPDTQYF. The CDR3 DNA reads as TGTGCCACTCGGGGCTGGGGGCCAGATACGCAGTATTTT.

The chain has TRBV29-1 and TRBJ2-1; D gene uncertain. The CDR3 extends over 12 amino acids. Germline loops: CDR1 SQVTM, CDR2 ANQGSEA. The CDR3 sequence is CSSWASEDEQFF. As DNA, the CDR3 is TGCAGTTCTTGGGCCTCTGAGGATGAGCAGTTCTTC.

The rearrangement uses TRBV6-4 and TRBJ1-5; 7 bases map to TRBD1. The CDR3 runs to 15 residues. V shed 8 bases, J shed 1 base, and the junction held 8 bases outside the gene matches. In germline, CDR1 is MRHNA, CDR2 SNTAGT. The CDR3 DNA sequence: TGTGCCAGCGCAACAACAGGGGAAAGCAATCAGCCCCAGCATTTT. It translates to CASATTGESNQPQHF.

This chain uses TRBV18 with TRBJ2-1; D is possibly TRBD2 (6 bases). Germline V gene lookup returns CDR1 KGHSH and CDR2 LQKENI. The CDR3 runs to 13 residues. With 3 bases removed from V and 6 bases from J, the gap between germline ends came to 9 bases. The CDR3 is CASSPQEGNEQFF. The CDR3 nucleotides are TGTGCCAGCTCACCTCAGGAGGGCAATGAGCAGTTCTTC. The full variable domain, in which reference TRBV18 and TRBJ2-1 provide the parts outside the CDR3, is NAGVMQNPRHLVRRRGQEARLRCSPMKGHSHVYWYRQLPEEGLKFMVYLQKENIIDESGMPKERFSAEFPKEGPSILRIQQVVRGDSAAYFCASSPQEGNEQFFGPGTRLTVL.